These T cell receptor beta chains were read from a single sample in a study of cytomegalovirus exposure and HLA in healthy donors. Assay: immunoSEQ multiplex PCR; the TCRdb copy retains only in-frame clones and omits some. The sample has some 150,000 clones, under 80% seen once. Input material: PBMCs. All receptors come from a male donor in good health and CMV-seronegative. CDR3s include the opening cysteine and the closing phenylalanine or tryptophan. D genes are given only for firm matches. Clone size appears in some rows only: once, few, many, or a class for an expanded clone.

TRBJ1-5 NA NA TRBV6-8 CASSYVTTALNQPQHF TGTGCCAGCAGTTACGTAACGACAGCGCTGAATCAGCCCCAGCATTTT
TRBJ2-2 once TRBD2 TRBV5-1 CASSFPSGNTGELFF TGCGCCAGCAGTTTCCCTAGCGGTAACACCGGGGAGCTGTTTTTT
TRBJ1-1 NA TRBD1 TRBV30 CAWSVLDRVAEAFF TGTGCCTGGAGTGTACTGGACAGGGTTGCTGAAGCTTTCTTT
TRBJ2-7 NA NA TRBV27 CASTPTGPEQYF TGTGCCAGCACCCCGACAGGCCCCGAGCAGTACTTC
TRBJ1-3 NA NA TRBV6-6 CASRRTGTGNTIYF TGTGCCAGCAGGCGTACGGGTACTGGAAACACCATATATTTT
TRBJ2-1 NA TRBD2 TRBV4-3 CASSQDLAGWGDEQFF TGCGCCAGCAGCCAGGACTTAGCGGGGTGGGGCGATGAGCAGTTCTTC
TRBJ1-5 NA NA TRBV4-3 CASSQAIQGYQPQHF TGCGCCAGCAGCCAAGCCATCCAGGGGTACCAGCCCCAGCATTTT
TRBJ1-2 NA NA TRBV10-1 CASSESTNYGYTF TGCGCCAGCAGTGAGTCTACTAACTATGGCTACACCTTC
TRBJ1-6 NA TRBD1 TRBV9 CASSAGGTGDSPLHF TGTGCCAGCAGCGCCGGAGGGACAGGCGATTCACCCCTCCACTTT
TRBJ1-1 NA NA TRBV18 CASSETGGNTEAFF TGTGCCAGCTCCGAGACAGGTGGAAACACTGAAGCTTTCTTT
TRBJ2-7 NA NA TRBV30 CAWSLTASYEQYF TGTGCCTGGAGTCTGACAGCCTCCTACGAGCAGTACTTC
TRBJ2-1 NA NA TRBV5-6 CASSSFTGIGRGEQFF TGTGCCAGCAGCTCATTTACCGGGATCGGCAGGGGTGAGCAGTTCTTC
TRBJ1-5 NA TRBD1 TRBV30 CAWRTGTGGFSNQPQHF TGTGCCTGGAGGACCGGGACAGGCGGCTTTAGCAATCAGCCCCAGCATTTT
TRBJ2-2 once NA TRBV9 CASSFRGTNTGELFF TGTGCCAGCAGCTTCCGAGGGACAAACACCGGGGAGCTGTTTTTT
TRBJ1-3 NA NA TRBV21-1 CASSKSISLSGNTIYF TGTGCCAGCAGCAAAAGTATAAGCCTCTCTGGAAACACCATATATTTT
TRBJ2-7 once TRBD2 TRBV18 CASSPLGSASGPYEQYF TGTGCCAGCTCACCACTCGGGTCCGCTAGCGGGCCCTACGAGCAGTACTTC
TRBJ1-6 NA NA TRBV21-1 CASSSLGTGNSPLHF TGTGCCAGCAGCAGCCTAGGGACAGGTAATTCACCCCTCCACTTT
TRBJ1-5 NA NA TRBV7-2 CASSFSYRLKPQHF TGTGCCAGCAGCTTTAGTTACAGGCTCAAGCCCCAGCATTTT
TRBJ2-7 NA TRBD2 TRBV5-4 CASSSGLAEGVLYEQYF TGTGCCAGCAGCTCTGGACTAGCGGAGGGGGTCCTCTACGAGCAGTACTTC
TRBJ2-7 NA TRBD1 TRBV25-1 CASSFAGQGRTYEQYF TGTGCCAGCAGTTTTGCCGGACAGGGCAGAACGTACGAGCAGTACTTC
TRBJ2-1 once TRBD2 TRBV19 CASTTGRSLAGEQFF TGTGCCAGTACGACAGGCCGCTCATTAGCGGGAGAGCAGTTCTTC
TRBJ1-5 NA TRBD1 TRBV4-2 CASSQEATGEVVRNQPQHF TGTGCCAGCAGCCAAGAAGCGACAGGGGAAGTTGTTAGGAATCAGCCCCAGCATTTT
TRBJ2-1 once TRBD1 TRBV11-3 CASSWGTGAEQFF TGTGCCAGCAGCTGGGGGACAGGGGCTGAGCAGTTCTTC
TRBJ2-2 NA NA TRBV7-5 CARSLVSSGRAGELFF TGTGCCAGAAGCTTAGTTTCTAGCGGGAGGGCCGGGGAGCTGTTTTTT
TRBJ1-1 NA NA TRBV19 CASSIYSTGISEAFF TGTGCCAGTAGTATCTATTCAACAGGGATATCAGAAGCTTTCTTT
TRBJ1-1 NA NA TRBV7-2 CASSLQTVNTEAFF TGTGCCAGCAGCTTACAGACAGTGAACACTGAAGCTTTCTTT
TRBJ1-1 NA TRBD1 TRBV18 CASSRDSGGTEAFF TGTGCCAGCTCACGTGACTCAGGGGGCACTGAAGCTTTCTTT
TRBJ1-1 NA NA TRBV30 CAWERAGAGDTEAFF TGTGCCTGGGAAAGGGCAGGGGCGGGGGACACTGAAGCTTTCTTT
TRBJ1-5 NA NA TRBV30 CAWSRTVGNQPQHF TGTGCCTGGAGCCGTACGGTAGGCAATCAGCCCCAGCATTTT
TRBJ2-7 NA NA TRBV4-1 CASSQSGLYEQYF TGCGCCAGCAGCCAATCTGGCTTGTACGAGCAGTACTTC
TRBJ2-2 few TRBD2 TRBV4-3 CASSWTSGGTGELFF TGCGCCAGCAGCTGGACTAGCGGGGGAACCGGGGAGCTGTTTTTT
TRBJ2-7 NA NA TRBV25-1 CASGPVSEQYF TGTGCCAGCGGGCCGGTTAGCGAGCAGTACTTC
TRBJ2-1 NA TRBD2 TRBV2 CASRWGGNNEQFF TGTGCCAGCAGATGGGGAGGGAACAATGAGCAGTTCTTC
TRBJ2-2 NA TRBD2 TRBV9 CASSSLGSGSGGELFF TGTGCCAGCAGCTCCCTTGGTAGCGGGAGCGGTGGGGAGCTGTTTTTT
TRBJ1-1 once NA TRBV7-2 CASSLIAGGSGEAFF TGTGCCAGCAGCTTAATAGCTGGGGGCAGCGGTGAAGCTTTCTTT
TRBJ1-2 few TRBD1 TRBV7-9 CSSLDRGRNYGYTF TGTTCCAGCTTAGACAGGGGGCGAAACTATGGCTACACCTTC
TRBJ1-3 NA NA TRBV7-6 CASSARQSSGNTIYF TGTGCCAGCAGCGCCAGACAGAGCTCTGGAAACACCATATATTTT
TRBJ2-3 NA TRBD2 TRBV2 CATGGDTSTDTQYF TGTGCCACGGGGGGGGATACTAGCACAGATACGCAGTATTTT
TRBJ1-1 few NA TRBV10-3 CAISDARRDSEAFF TGTGCCATCAGTGACGCTCGGCGGGACTCTGAAGCTTTCTTT
TRBJ2-7 NA TRBD2 TRBV5-1 CASSFPGTTNEQYF TGCGCCAGCAGCTTTCCAGGGACTACTAACGAGCAGTACTTC
TRBJ2-7 once NA TRBV18 CASSPSSYEQYF TGTGCCAGCTCACCTAGCTCCTACGAGCAGTACTTC
TRBJ1-1 NA NA TRBV9 CASSVNRATPNTEAFF TGTGCCAGCAGCGTAAACAGGGCAACCCCGAACACTGAAGCTTTCTTT
TRBJ2-5 NA TRBD1 TRBV5-4 CASSLRDRGLGETQYF TGTGCCAGCAGCCTCCGGGACAGGGGTCTTGGAGAGACCCAGTACTTC
TRBJ2-5 NA TRBD1 TRBV10-1 CARRYRGRATQYF TGCGCCAGGAGGTACAGGGGTCGGGCGACCCAGTACTTC
TRBJ2-2 NA TRBD1 TRBV7-9 CASSLEQGAYTGELFF TGTGCCAGCAGTCTTGAACAGGGGGCGTACACCGGGGAGCTGTTTTTT
TRBJ1-5 NA NA TRBV27 CASSDRYSNQPQHF TGTGCCAGCAGTGACAGGTATAGCAATCAGCCCCAGCATTTT
TRBJ1-2 NA NA TRBV21-1 CASSTLGARGNYGYTF TGTGCCAGCAGTACGTTGGGGGCTCGGGGAAACTATGGCTACACCTTC
TRBJ1-1 NA NA TRBV6-1 CASSGWQGNTEAFF TGTGCCAGCAGTGGTTGGCAGGGGAACACTGAAGCTTTCTTT
TRBJ2-3 NA NA TRBV7-6 CASSDSRGSGPSSTDTQYF TGTGCCAGCAGCGACTCCAGGGGATCTGGCCCCTCTAGCACAGATACGCAGTATTTT
TRBJ1-1 NA TRBD1 TRBV19 CASSRDREGTEAFF TGTGCCAGTAGTAGGGACAGGGAAGGCACTGAAGCTTTCTTT
TRBJ1-2 few NA TRBV19 CASREGILGGYTF TGTGCCAGTCGGGAAGGGATCTTGGGTGGCTACACCTTC
TRBJ1-4 NA NA TRBV7-9 CASSPILRALAGKLFF TGTGCCAGCAGCCCTATTTTGCGTGCGCTCGCGGGAAAACTGTTTTTT
TRBJ1-2 NA NA TRBV4-1 CASSRGIQGGNTF TGCGCCAGCAGCCGCGGGATTCAGGGAGGCAACACCTTC
TRBJ2-7 NA TRBD2 TRBV5-1 CASSLGVLADVSYEQYF TGCGCCAGCAGCTTGGGGGTACTAGCGGACGTTTCCTACGAGCAGTACTTC
TRBJ1-5 NA TRBD1 TRBV6-5 CASRPQGNNQPQHF TGTGCCAGCAGGCCACAGGGGAATAATCAGCCCCAGCATTTT
TRBJ1-2 NA NA TRBV4-3 CASSQDSWALGYTF TGCGCCAGCAGCCAAGACTCTTGGGCCCTGGGCTACACCTTC
TRBJ2-5 NA TRBD2 TRBV6-6 CASSYPSGEETQYF TGTGCCAGCAGTTACCCTAGCGGGGAAGAGACCCAGTACTTC
TRBJ2-7 NA TRBD1 TRBV27 CASSLAAGGSEQYF TGTGCCAGCAGTTTGGCGGCAGGGGGTTCCGAGCAGTACTTC
TRBJ1-1 few NA TRBV10-3 CAISNPGHRMNTEAFF TGTGCCATCAGTAACCCGGGACACCGAATGAACACTGAAGCTTTCTTT
TRBJ1-5 NA NA TRBV7-9 CASSGDLVGFGSNQPQHF TGTGCCAGCAGCGGCGACTTAGTGGGTTTCGGGAGCAATCAGCCCCAGCATTTT